Listed below are T cell receptor beta chains from one sample, sequenced in a study of blood T cell repertoires in COVID-19. Data came from immunoSEQ multiplex PCR; TCRdb stores just in-frame clones and leaves some out. Found here are some 150,000 clones, roughly four fifths of them singletons; the top ten hold around 8.4%. Sample: PBMCs or T cells enriched from blood (not recorded which). Receptor source: a man between 50 and 59 years old who had recovered from COVID-19. Both conserved end residues are trimmed from each CDR3. Fields, in order: V gene, J gene, CDR3 protein.

v_call: TRBV7-2
j_call: TRBJ2-2
cdr3_aa: ASSRRGPNTGELF

v_call: TRBV6-5
j_call: TRBJ1-2
cdr3_aa: ATSTGVVYGYT

v_call: TRBV29-1
j_call: TRBJ1-4
cdr3_aa: SVEDPGRVGEKLF

v_call: TRBV11-3
j_call: TRBJ1-1
cdr3_aa: ASSLRQGDTEAF

v_call: TRBV7-6
j_call: TRBJ1-3
cdr3_aa: ASSLEGQGPSGNTIY

v_call: TRBV3-1/TRBV3-2
j_call: TRBJ2-7
cdr3_aa: ASSQDYQSDEQY

v_call: TRBV21-1
j_call: TRBJ2-3
cdr3_aa: ASSNRQCTDTQY

v_call: TRBV30
j_call: TRBJ1-2
cdr3_aa: AWSAGIGYGYT

v_call: TRBV11-1
j_call: TRBJ2-5
cdr3_aa: ASSLAGTSGQETQY

v_call: TRBV7-8
j_call: TRBJ2-3
cdr3_aa: ASSFGTRTDTQY

v_call: TRBV7-2
j_call: TRBJ2-4
cdr3_aa: ASSTPGGGNIQY

v_call: TRBV6-2/TRBV6-3
j_call: TRBJ2-6
cdr3_aa: ASSDRGAAGANVLT

v_call: TRBV6-6
j_call: TRBJ1-1
cdr3_aa: ASSYVADANTEAF

v_call: TRBV4-3
j_call: TRBJ2-1
cdr3_aa: ASSQEGAGLHEQF